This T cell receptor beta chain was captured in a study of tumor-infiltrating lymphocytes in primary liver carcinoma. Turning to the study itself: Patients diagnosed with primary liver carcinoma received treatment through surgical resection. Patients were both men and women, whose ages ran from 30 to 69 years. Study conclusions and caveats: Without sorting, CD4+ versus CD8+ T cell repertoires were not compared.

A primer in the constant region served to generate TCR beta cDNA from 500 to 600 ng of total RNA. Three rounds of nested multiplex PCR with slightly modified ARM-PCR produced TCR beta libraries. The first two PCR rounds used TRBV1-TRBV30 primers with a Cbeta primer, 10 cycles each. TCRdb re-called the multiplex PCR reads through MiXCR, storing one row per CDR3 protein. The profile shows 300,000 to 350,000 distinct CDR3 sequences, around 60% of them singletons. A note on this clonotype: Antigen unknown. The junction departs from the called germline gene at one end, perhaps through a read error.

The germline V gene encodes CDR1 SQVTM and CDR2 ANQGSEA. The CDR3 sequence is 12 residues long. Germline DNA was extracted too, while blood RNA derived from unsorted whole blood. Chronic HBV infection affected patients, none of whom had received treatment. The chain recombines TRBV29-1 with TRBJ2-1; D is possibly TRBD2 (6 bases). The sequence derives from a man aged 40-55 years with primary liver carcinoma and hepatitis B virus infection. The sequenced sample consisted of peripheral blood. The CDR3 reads CSGGMVYNEQFF. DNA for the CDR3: TGTAGCGGTGGCATGGTCTACAATGAGCAGTTCTTC.